This T cell receptor (beta chain) derives from a study of tumor-infiltrating lymphocytes in primary liver carcinoma. Study-wide context: The neoplasms were of stage T1-T3 N0M0, with dimensions of about 4.2 to 10 cm across. Study-level findings and limits: About 7-25% of top clones, no more, were shared by all five regions. Lower overlap was observed for tumor-adjacent and tumor-blood pairs relative to tumor region pairs.

The CDR3 loop spans 14 amino acids. Germline V gene sequence: CDR1 MDHEN, CDR2 SYDVKM. Starting material of about 0.45 ug total RNA yielded TCR beta cDNA via a constant-region primer. Libraries covering TCR beta were generated through three nested multiplex PCR rounds (using a slightly modified ARM-PCR). TRBV1-TRBV30 forward primers paired with a C-beta reverse primer drove the first two PCR rounds, about 9 cycles each. TCRdb re-analysed the multiplex PCR reads in MiXCR, keeping a single row per CDR3 protein. The profile shows more than 40,000 distinct CDR3 sequences, less than 75% of them singletons. About this clonotype: Its antigen is currently unknown. With a much larger clone just one base away, this may be a read error.

RNA and DNA were co-extracted from about 19-30 mg of unsorted bulk tissue. The rearrangement joins TRBV28 to TRBJ2-2; D possibly corresponds to TRBD1 (5 bases). The sequence derives from a man aged 40-49 years with primary liver carcinoma and hepatitis B virus infection. The sample consisted of liver tumor tissue from sampling region 5. Documented subset: tumor region T5, tumor centre. The CDR3 reads CANSLLGAVGELFF. CDR3 in DNA: TGTGCCAACAGTTTATTAGGGGCAGTCGGGGAGCTGTTTTTT.